These T cell receptor beta chains were read from a single sample in a study of T-cell reconstitution after alpha-beta-depleted transplantation in children. TCRdb analysed the PCR reads with MiXCR anew, one entry per CDR3 protein. The repertoire holds about 350,000 distinct CDR3 sequences, about an eighth seen once, with 3.5% to 4.5% in the top ten. The sequences come from PBMCs, collected from the stem cell graft. Receptors were obtained from a human donor who donated a stem cell graft to a child with Fanconi anemia. Each CDR3 is given with its conserved first and last residue. The order of the fields is J gene, D gene, clone size, V gene, CDR3 protein, CDR3 DNA. The D gene is left open where the match is weak. Expanded clones get a size class; other rows say once, few or many, or leave the size out.

TRBJ1-1 | . | few | TRBV4-2 | CASSQGWGVEENTEAFF | TGTGCCAGCAGCCAAGGATGGGGGGTCGAGGAGAACACTGAAGCTTTCTTT
TRBJ1-1 | . | many | TRBV28 | CASSLSSYTEAFF | TGTGCCAGCAGTTTATCCTCGTACACTGAAGCTTTCTTT
TRBJ1-5 | . | . | TRBV15 | CATSRDSLNQPQHF | TGTGCCACCAGCAGGGACAGTCTGAATCAGCCCCAGCATTTT
TRBJ2-3 | TRBD2 | few | TRBV6-5 | CASSSPQRGGGTDTQYF | TGTGCCAGCAGCTCCCCCCAGCGGGGGGGGGGCACAGATACGCAGTATTTT
TRBJ2-1 | . | many | TRBV12-3/TRBV12-4 | CASTEAGTSGYNEQFF | TGTGCCAGCACCGAAGCCGGGACATCCGGATACAATGAGCAGTTCTTC
TRBJ2-7 | . | many | TRBV12-3/TRBV12-4 | CASSLTPGTTYEQYF | TGTGCCAGCAGTCTCACGCCGGGGACCACCTACGAGCAGTACTTC
TRBJ2-5 | TRBD1 | many | TRBV5-5 | CASSLGQGALGETQYF | TGTGCCAGCAGCTTGGGTCAGGGGGCGCTCGGGGAGACCCAGTACTTC
TRBJ1-1 | . | . | TRBV20-1 | CSARAWVGEAFF | TGCAGTGCCAGAGCCTGGGTTGGTGAAGCTTTCTTT
TRBJ2-3 | TRBD2 | few | TRBV30 | CAGTTTDTQYF | TGTGCCGGGACTACCACAGATACGCAGTATTTT
TRBJ2-1 | . | many | TRBV12-3/TRBV12-4 | CASSFGTHTEQFF | TGTGCCAGCAGTTTCGGGACTCATACTGAGCAGTTCTTC
TRBJ2-4 | . | many | TRBV9 | CASSGGNFAIQYF | TGTGCCAGCAGCGGAGGAAATTTCGCCATTCAGTACTTC
TRBJ2-1 | TRBD2 | few | TRBV4-2 | CASSQAVLAGNEQFF | TGTGCCAGCAGCCAGGCGGTCCTAGCGGGCAATGAGCAGTTCTTC
TRBJ1-2 | . | many | TRBV6-5 | CASITNYGYTF | TGTGCCAGCATTACTAACTATGGCTACACCTTC
TRBJ2-3 | . | . | TRBV7-9 | CASSLRDGTYF | TGTGCCAGCAGCTTAAGGGACGGAACGTATTTT
TRBJ2-1 | TRBD1 | many | TRBV11-2 | CASSLGQIGYEQFF | TGTGCCAGCAGCTTGGGACAGATTGGCTATGAGCAGTTCTTC
TRBJ1-4 | . | many | TRBV12-3/TRBV12-4 | CASSLNRAEKLFF | TGTGCCAGCAGTTTGAACCGTGCTGAAAAACTGTTTTTT
TRBJ2-1 | . | . | TRBV12-3/TRBV12-4 | CASSFGSRAYNEQFF | TGTGCCAGCAGTTTCGGGTCTCGGGCTTACAATGAGCAGTTCTTC
TRBJ2-7 | . | few | TRBV6-2/TRBV6-3 | CASSYQDYEQYF | TGTGCCAGCAGTTACCAGGATTACGAGCAGTACTTC
TRBJ2-2 | TRBD1 | few | TRBV5-1 | CASSYNRGGGELFF | TGCGCCAGCAGCTACAACAGGGGTGGCGGGGAGCTGTTTTTT
TRBJ2-2 | . | many | TRBV5-6 | CASTDKPTNTGELFF | TGTGCCAGCACCGACAAACCTACGAACACCGGGGAGCTGTTTTTT
TRBJ2-2 | . | many | TRBV7-2 | CASSWDAANTGELFF | TGTGCCAGCAGCTGGGACGCCGCGAACACCGGGGAGCTGTTTTTT
TRBJ2-1 | TRBD1 | . | TRBV5-1 | CASSQTGTGVGEQFF | TGCGCCAGCAGTCAAACCGGGACAGGAGTAGGTGAGCAGTTCTTC
TRBJ2-2 | TRBD2 | . | TRBV2 | CASSEGLAGLSPNTGELFF | TGTGCCAGCAGTGAGGGACTAGCGGGCCTCAGTCCGAACACCGGGGAGCTGTTTTTT
TRBJ1-5 | . | . | TRBV6-4 | CASSALPQHF | TGTGCCAGCAGTGCACTGCCCCAGCATTTT
TRBJ2-6 | . | . | TRBV5-1 | CASSLASPGANVLTF | TGCGCCAGCAGCTTGGCCTCACCTGGGGCCAACGTCCTGACTTTC
TRBJ2-1 | . | . | TRBV14 | CASSQDSGGTAYYNEQFF | TGTGCCAGCAGCCAAGATTCAGGGGGGACAGCTTATTACAATGAGCAGTTCTTC
TRBJ2-7 | . | few | TRBV14 | CASSQDLTYEQYF | TGTGCCAGCAGCCAAGATCTTACCTACGAGCAGTACTTC
TRBJ1-5 | TRBD1 | few | TRBV5-1 | CASSLAGGEGNQPQHF | TGCGCCAGCAGCTTGGCAGGGGGCGAGGGCAATCAGCCCCAGCATTTT
TRBJ2-6 | TRBD2 | . | TRBV19 | CASSPGGGLTTGANVLTF | TGTGCCAGTAGCCCGGGAGGGGGTTTAACTACTGGGGCCAACGTCCTGACTTTC